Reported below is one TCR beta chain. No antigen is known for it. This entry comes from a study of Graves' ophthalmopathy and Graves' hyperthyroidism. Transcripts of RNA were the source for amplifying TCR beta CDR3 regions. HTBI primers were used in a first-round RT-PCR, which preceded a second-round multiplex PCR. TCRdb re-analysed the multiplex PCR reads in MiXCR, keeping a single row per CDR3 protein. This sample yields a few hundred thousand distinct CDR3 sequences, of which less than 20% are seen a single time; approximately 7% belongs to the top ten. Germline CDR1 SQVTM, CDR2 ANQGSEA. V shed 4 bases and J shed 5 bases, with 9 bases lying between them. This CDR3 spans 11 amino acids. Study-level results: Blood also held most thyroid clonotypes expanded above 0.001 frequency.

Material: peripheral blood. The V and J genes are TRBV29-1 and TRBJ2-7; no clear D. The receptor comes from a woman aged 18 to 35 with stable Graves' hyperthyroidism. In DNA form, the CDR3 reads TGCAGCGTTGCATCGGTGAACGAGCAGTACTTC. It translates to CSVASVNEQYF.